This T cell receptor (beta chain) came from a study of shared clonotypes between healthy human individuals. There are 15 residues in the CDR3. Germline lookup yields CDR1 SGHDN and CDR2 FVKESK. Trimming left V 0 bases short and J 9 bases short, with 17 bases between. Sorted-subset replicate PCRs used 200 ng of genomic DNA. This amount corresponded to 25,000 to 30,000 T cell genomes. Original processing methods: ImmunoSEQ sequences covered only the junction and lacked quality scores; filtering therefore differed. Assay: immunoSEQ multiplex PCR; the TCRdb copy retains only in-frame clones and omits some. That table supplies the V and J calls and clone size; D and trimming were determined from the DNA. This sample yields about 92,000 clones, of which around 68% are seen a single time; about half belongs to the top ten.

The clonotype was recovered from a man aged 25 to 40 in good health. The sequenced sample was memory CD8+ T cells sorted from blood. This sample's subset: CD45RO+ cells pooled with CCR7-negative TemRA cells. The rearrangement links TRBV14 to TRBJ1-2; D remains ambiguous. DNA of the CDR3: TGTGCCAGCAGCCAAGACCCTCGCCCTGGGTTGCGCTACACCTTC. This encodes CASSQDPRPGLRYTF.